The entry below gives a single T cell receptor (beta chain) sequence along with its context. This clonotype was seen ten or more times. Its antigen target is currently unknown. It has no much larger one-base neighbor in the sample; base qualities were not kept. The CDR3 has 13 amino acids, counting the end cysteine and phenylalanine. Just CDR3 DNA is preserved here, 39 bases in frame from base 1. Relative to germline, V is 6 bases shorter and J is 3 bases shorter, with 6 bases between their ends. Sequences SNHLY (CDR1) and FYNNEI (CDR2) are obtained from the germline V gene. Stable Graves' hyperthyroidism was defined as no progression to ophthalmopathy during 18 months of follow-up. Hyperthyroidism patients were newly diagnosed, with disease duration under 2 months, and aged 18 to 65 years. Exclusion was applied to patients with uncontrolled infections, other autoimmune diseases, pregnancy or lactation. Diagnoses were established on the basis of clinical symptoms, serum thyroxine and TRAb, thyroid ultrasound, and orbital computed tomography. PBMCs were isolated from about 10 ml of fresh peripheral blood by Ficoll-Paque density gradient centrifugation. Total RNA was extracted with Trizol reagent, and quality was checked on an Agilent 2100 Bioanalyzer.

This entry comes from a study of T cells in Graves' hyperthyroidism and ophthalmopathy (dated by TCRdb to about 2019). Concerning the study at large: Peripheral blood was collected at initial diagnosis, before any treatment. TCR V-J signatures able to tell the groups apart were searched for in a discovery cohort of 100 or so patients, of whom over 40 had Graves' ophthalmopathy and about 55 had stable Graves' hyperthyroidism. The paper reports TCR Vbeta CDR3 sequencing of 130 to 150 peripheral blood samples: over 40 ophthalmopathy, approximately 74 hyperthyroidism and roughly 17 progressor patients. In addition, the study compared T-cell repertoires in thyroid tissue and in blood from several Graves' hyperthyroidism patients. Whether ophthalmopathy could be predicted prospectively was tested in an independent validation cohort made up of roughly 19 hyperthyroidism patients plus 17 patients who later progressed to ophthalmopathy. Following sampling, methimazole starting at 30 mg daily was given to hyperthyroidism patients, and high-dose intravenous methylprednisolone was given to ophthalmopathy patients. The roughly 100 discovery patients were randomly divided into training and test sets at a 7:3 ratio. What the study reported, not specific to this receptor: In validation, the model predicted progression to ophthalmopathy with approximately 69% sensitivity and 72% to 85% specificity, a median of around 6.6 months before onset. Most expanded thyroid clonotypes (frequency above 0.001) were also found in blood, which suggests that blood repertoires may mirror thyroid immune responses. No statistical method was used to set the sample size in advance, and investigators knew the group allocation. In cross-validation, a model built on a 13 V-J signature told ophthalmopathy apart from stable hyperthyroidism with 85% to 90% sensitivity and roughly 83% specificity, and in testing the same model reached 80%/75%.

The TCR beta CDR3 regions were amplified from the RNA transcripts. For the first round of RT-PCR on the TCR CDR3, the HTBI primer set was used together with the Qiagen OneStep RT-PCR kit. Libraries were constructed in a second round of multiplex PCR, after which size selection and purification were carried out. Libraries were sequenced paired-end with 100 bp reads on an Illumina HiSeq2000. As for the authors' bioinformatics: SOAPnuke was used to process the raw data, with reads discarded if the reads contained adapters or uncalled bases, had a mean Phred below 15, or lacked an exact constant-primer or identifier match. High-quality paired reads were merged with COPE v1.2.5, and unique nucleotide sequences were defined as clonotypes. MiTCR v1.1 was used to align the clonotypes against IMGT TRBV, TRBD and TRBJ reference segments. The analysis was restricted to V-J combinations with a frequency above 0.0001, which together covered 99.2% of the repertoires. A TCS score was defined as the ratio of F50 (clonal expansion) to E x V (chaos), with BLOSUM62-based TCRdist applied between CDR3 peptides within each V-J. Welch's t-statistics and random forest reduced around 520 V-J features to about 13, which were used in a naive Bayes classifier (R e1071). The similarity between thyroid and blood repertoires was quantified using the Morisita-Horn index. TCRdb reprocessed the public reads (quality trimming at Q25 with fastp, clone calling with MiXCR) and kept in-frame beta chains. A single entry per CDR3 protein holds the most common genes and DNA from its merged rows. These V and J calls originate from TCRdb's pipeline instead of the authors' own analysis. Within this sample are more than 95,000 distinct CDR3 sequences, with over 45% of them counted one time only. The ten biggest clones cover 26% of the sample.

Input material: blood. Here the chain combines TRBV2 and TRBJ1-6, with no confidently assigned D gene. The TCR sequence derives from a man aged 35 to 55 with Graves' hyperthyroidism. For the CDR3, the sequence is CASRRVYNSPLHF. At the DNA level, the sequence is TGTGCCAGCAGGAGAGTCTATAATTCACCCCTCCACTTT.